What follows describes a single T cell receptor (beta chain). The data originate from a study of cytomegalovirus exposure and HLA in healthy donors. The CDR3 loop spans 15 amino acids. With 6 bases clipped from V and 1 base from J, the junction kept 7 bases outside the gene matches. In germline, CDR1 is MNHEY, CDR2 SVGAGI. Here immunoSEQ multiplex PCR was the method, and the copy in TCRdb shows in-frame clones only, minus some. The data show 70,000 to 75,000 clones, 85% to 95% seen once. Sample: PBMCs. This receptor was identified in a woman in her late teens or twenties in good health and CMV-seronegative. J is TRBJ1-2 and V is TRBV6-5; 8 bases agree with TRBD1. The CDR3 nucleotides read TGTGCCAGCAGCCACCCCGGACAGGGTAACTATGGCTACACCTTC. This gives the protein CASSHPGQGNYGYTF.